These 8 T cell receptor beta chains originate from one sample sequenced in a study of memory CD4+ T cells and cytomegalovirus serostatus. Single viable CD3+CD4+CD8-CD45RO+ cells were sorted as the memory CD4+ T cells. Sequencing was performed with immunoSEQ multiplex PCR; in TCRdb, only in-frame clones are kept and a portion is missing. The data show about 27,000 clones, 60% to 85% seen once. Sequenced material: memory CD4+ T cells from blood. The origin of the receptors is an adult in good health and CMV-seronegative.

The chain is built from TRBV18 and TRBJ2-3; D possibly uses TRBD1 or TRBD2 (5 bases each). Germline CDR1 KGHSH, CDR2 LQKENI. This CDR3 spans 13 amino acids. The V end was cut by 8 bases, the J end by 0 bases, with 9 bases between. The CDR3 loop is CASGGASTDTQYF. The CDR3 DNA reads as TGTGCCAGCGGGGGAGCTAGCACAGATACGCAGTATTTT.

In nucleotides, the CDR3 is TGCGCCAGCAGCCAAGAGCTCCGGGACAGGGGGCCCGGGGCCAACGTCCTGACTTTC. Amino acids: CASSQELRDRGPGANVLTF. This sequence joins TRBV4-3 and TRBJ2-6, with 12 bases identical to TRBD1. This CDR3 region has 19 residues. Germline V gene lookup returns CDR1 LGHNA and CDR2 YSLEER. J was trimmed by 4 bases and V by 0 bases; bases with no gene match: 7.

The chain recombines TRBV27 with TRBJ1-1; D unclear. Trimming took off 3 bases at V and 0 bases at J, with 8 bases between the two ends. CDR3 length equals 14 residues. The germline V gene encodes CDR1 MNHEY and CDR2 SMNVEV (reference sequence). CDR3: CASSFDILNTEAFF. The CDR3 nucleotides read TGTGCCAGCAGTTTCGACATACTGAACACTGAAGCTTTCTTT.

This chain uses TRBV19 with TRBJ2-4; tentatively, D is TRBD1 (6 bases). The CDR3 spans 15 residues. The germline V and J ends were trimmed by 5 bases and 9 bases, with 20 bases remaining between them. Germline V gene sequence: CDR1 LNHDA, CDR2 SQIVND (reference sequence). CDR3 region: CASSSRLQGVGIQYF. CDR3 nucleotide sequence: TGTGCCAGTAGTTCTCGACTACAGGGTGTTGGCATTCAGTACTTC.

The chain combines TRBV18 with TRBJ1-2; a possible D gene is TRBD1 (5 bases). The germline gives CDR1 KGHSH, CDR2 LQKENI. This CDR3 region has 13 residues. With 1 base removed from V and 6 bases from J, the gap between germline ends came to 9 bases. The CDR3 bases are TGTGCCAGCTCACCACTACAGGAAAATGGCTACACCTTC. This encodes CASSPLQENGYTF.

This clone has only a few counts. V is TRBV7-9 and J is TRBJ2-2; D gene ambiguous. V gave up 2 bases and J gave up 2 bases, with 6 bases separating them. This CDR3 region has 14 residues. The V gene's germline CDR1 is SEHNR and CDR2 FQNEAQ (reference sequence). CDR3 loop: CASSLSQNTGELFF. CDR3 nucleotide sequence: TGTGCCAGCAGCTTAAGTCAAAACACCGGGGAGCTGTTTTTT.

CDR3: CASSYGDRAEAFF. Here the CDR3 DNA reads TGTGCCAGCAGTTACGGGGACAGGGCTGAAGCTTTCTTT. V is TRBV6-5 and J is TRBJ1-1, with 9 positions matching TRBD1. Trimming took 2 bases from V and 6 from J; bases not matched to a gene: 1. The CDR3 totals 13 residues. The germline V gene has CDR1 MNHEY and CDR2 SVGAGI.

This rearrangement joins TRBV6-6 to TRBJ2-5; 7 bases agree with TRBD1. CDR1 is MNHNY, CDR2 SVGAGI, per germline (reference sequence). The J segment lost 6 bases and the V segment lost 5 bases, leaving 6 bases of the junction unmatched. This CDR3 has 13 amino acids. In nucleotides, the CDR3 is TGTGCCAGCAGTGACCGTAGGGGGCAGACCCAGTACTTC. Protein product: CASSDRRGQTQYF.